This T cell receptor beta chain was captured by sequencing in a study of response to subunit inactivated influenza vaccine. Each CDR3 protein gets one entry after TCRdb re-called the RT-PCR reads with MiXCR. This table has more than 200,000 distinct CDR3 sequences, more than 10% appearing once. A note on this clonotype: Given a much more abundant clone one base away, this may be a read error. The CDR3 carries no conserved terminal phenylalanine or tryptophan, so it likely arises from a read error.

Sequences were derived from non-naive T cells sorted from PBMCs, sampled around 14 days before vaccination. The clonotype originates from a man aged 50 or older who received an inactivated influenza vaccine.

The chain's CDR3 is CASSLAGLAGDGRGQYL. CDR3 nucleotide sequence: TGTGCCAGCAGCTTAGCCGGACTAGCGGGGGACGGCCGTGGGCAGTATTTA. V and J are TRBV7-2 and TRBJ2-3; 13 bases are shared with TRBD2. The CDR3 length is 17 residues. Germline V gene lookup returns CDR1 SGHTA and CDR2 FQGNSA. J was trimmed by 11 bases and V by 0 bases; bases with no gene match: 11.